This paragraph covers one TCR beta chain sequence. The data derive from a study of shared clonotypes between healthy human individuals. The repertoire was sequenced with immunoSEQ multiplex PCR; TCRdb's copy has only in-frame clones and lacks some. Found here are approximately 2,000,000 clones, 85% to 95% of them singletons; the top ten hold 0.37%. The CDR3 runs 16 residues. CDR1 and CDR2 (germline): SGHAT, FQNNGV. Trimming removed 2 bases from V and 3 bases from J; junction bases left unmatched: 7. The sequence was obtained from a man younger than 35 in good health. Some clones in this sample may be carry-over from other donors' samples. Sequenced material: naive CD4+ T cells from PBMCs. Sample subset: CD45RA+ positively selected. The chain joins TRBV11-2 to TRBJ2-3, with 8 positions matching TRBD1. In DNA, the CDR3 is TGTGCCAGCAGCTTATTCCTCAGGGGGCGAACAGATACGCAGTATTTT. Translation: CASSLFLRGRTDTQYF.